These 7 T cell receptor beta chains came from one sample sequenced in a study of Tregs in tolerant kidney transplant recipients. Profiling relied on immunoSEQ multiplex PCR, and the TCRdb table lists in-frame clones only, not all of them. The table has about 69,000 clones, roughly 89% seen once; the top ten hold approximately 0.39%. This material consisted of CD4+ T cells from blood, taken before the transplant. Receptor source: a human donor who received a combined kidney and bone marrow transplant.

This chain uses TRBV21-1 with TRBJ2-7; TRBD2 was called by the table and not checked on the DNA. TRBV21-1 is assigned pseudogene status. The CDR3 runs to 13 residues. The DNA for the CDR3 is TGTGCCAGCGGAGGTTGGGGTTCACGCGAGCAGTACTTC. Protein sequence: CASGGWGSREQYF.

The rearrangement uses TRBV19 and TRBJ2-1, with a weak D call TRBD2 (5 bases). Trimming removed 5 bases at V and 7 bases at J, with 15 bases between. Germline-derived CDR1 and CDR2 are LNHDA and SQIVND (reference sequence). The CDR3 sequence is 14 residues long. For the CDR3, the DNA is TGTGCCAGTAGTCGGAGCGGTCTAGAGAATGAGCAGTTCTTC. Its protein product is CASSRSGLENEQFF.

The chain joins TRBV5-1 to TRBJ2-1; the match to TRBD2 covers 8 bases. The V gene's germline CDR1 is SGHRS and CDR2 YFSETQ. The CDR3 extends over 16 amino acids. J lost 9 bases, V lost 4 bases, and 15 bases had no gene match. The CDR3, as DNA: TGCGCCAGCAGCCAACAGGGTACCGGGAGGGCCGTTGAGCAGTTCTTC. This sequence encodes CASSQQGTGRAVEQFF.

The chain joins TRBV27 to TRBJ2-7, with TRBD1 as a possible D gene (6 bases). The germline V gene encodes CDR1 MNHEY and CDR2 SMNVEV (reference sequence). V was shortened by 2 bases and J by 6 bases, with 17 bases between the two germline ends. The CDR3 contains 15 residues. The CDR3 loop reads CASSLPGTTVGEQYF. The CDR3 DNA is TGTGCCAGCAGTTTACCCGGGACAACCGTCGGCGAGCAGTACTTC.

A single count supports this clone. The J gene is TRBJ2-7, the V gene TRBV10-3; TRBD2 aligns across 7 bases. With V trimmed by 11 bases and J by 4 bases, 17 bases remained unmatched. Germline CDR1 is ENHRY and CDR2 is SYGVKD. The CDR3 runs 15 residues. CDR3 sequence reads: CAGGDGGVDLYEQYF. DNA of the CDR3: TGTGCCGGGGGGGATGGCGGGGTGGACTTGTACGAGCAGTACTTC.

The chain employs TRBV2 and TRBJ2-7; 9 nucleotides line up with TRBD1. Germline CDR1 is SNHLY and CDR2 is FYNNEI. This CDR3 comprises 14 residues. Trimming at V came to 7 bases and at J to 3 bases, leaving 7 bases not matched to a gene. The CDR3 reads CASTPEGQGYEQYF. The CDR3 DNA follows: TGTGCCAGCACCCCCGAGGGACAGGGCTACGAGCAGTACTTC.

The V call is TRBV10-3, the J call TRBJ1-2, with D possibly TRBD1 on 5 matching bases. This CDR3 contains 13 residues. V lost 2 bases and J lost 4, with 8 bases in between. Germline CDR1 ENHRY, CDR2 SYGVKD. As DNA, the CDR3 is TGTGCCATCAGTGAGCGACAGAGCTATGGCTACACCTTC. As protein: CAISERQSYGYTF.